This T cell receptor (beta chain) was recovered during a study of T cells in Graves' hyperthyroidism and ophthalmopathy. J lost 0 bases, V lost 4 bases, and 8 bases had no gene match. The CDR3 is 16 amino acids. The germline gives CDR1 SEHNR, CDR2 FQNEAQ (reference sequence). The investigators amplified TCR beta CDR3 regions from RNA transcripts. An initial round of RT-PCR targeting the TCR CDR3 relied on the HTBI primer set. TCRdb ran MiXCR on the multiplex PCR reads and lists one entry per CDR3 protein. The sample carries over 400,000 distinct CDR3 sequences, 22% recorded once. Sequencing was performed on blood. The chain uses TRBV7-9 and TRBJ2-7, with 8 bases aligning to TRBD1. This clonotype was obtained from a woman in her 70s with Graves' ophthalmopathy. The CDR3 DNA sequence: TGTGCCAGCAGCTCTCTTGGGACAGGACTCTCCTACGAGCAGTACTTC. Translation gives CASSSLGTGLSYEQYF.